These 3 T cell receptor beta chains were all obtained from the same sample, sequenced in a study of blood T cell repertoires in COVID-19. Using immunoSEQ multiplex PCR, the repertoire was profiled, and TCRdb retains in-frame clones only, with some absent. The sample includes about 310,000 clones, around 87% seen only once; the top ten take 1%. Sequencing was performed on peripheral blood. These receptors all stem from a middle-aged man with active or convalescent COVID-19.

The chain is built from TRBV6-5 and TRBJ2-5, with a tentative D call TRBD1 (6 bases). The germline V gene encodes CDR1 MNHEY and CDR2 SVGAGI. The V end lost 4 bases, the J end lost 5 bases, and 17 bases lay between the germline ends. The CDR3 is 15 residues long. CDR3 coding DNA: TGTGCCAGCAGTTCCTACATGGGGGCGAGGGAGACCCAGTACTTC. Its translation: CASSSYMGARETQYF.

This clone was seen only once. The sample has other DNA sequences that encode this CDR3 too. The chain recombines TRBV28 with TRBJ1-2; TRBD1 matches at 8 bases. With V trimmed by 2 bases and J by 4 bases, 0 bases remained unmatched. The CDR3 loop spans 13 amino acids. In germline, CDR1 is MDHEN, CDR2 SYDVKM. The DNA of the CDR3 is TGTGCCAGCAGTTTACAGGGGGCCTATGGCTACACCTTC. The encoded protein is CASSLQGAYGYTF.

The count of this clone is one. The V and J genes are TRBV19 and TRBJ2-1, with 11 bases aligning to TRBD1. The CDR3 covers 14 residues. Germline V lookup: CDR1 LNHDA, CDR2 SQIVND (reference sequence). The V and J ends lost 5 bases and 10 bases, in that order; junction bases with no gene match: 7. The CDR3 here is CASSDGQGAGEQFF. CDR3 in DNA: TGTGCCAGTAGTGATGGACAGGGGGCGGGAGAGCAGTTCTTC.